This is a list of T cell receptor beta chains from one sample in a study of shared clonotypes between healthy human individuals. Assay used: immunoSEQ multiplex PCR; TCRdb lists only in-frame clones, some missing. Of approximately 530,000 clones listed, 90% to 97% were seen once; the top ten hold 0.05% to 0.07%. The source material was naive CD4+ T cells sorted from blood. All receptors derive from a woman in her twenties or thirties in good health. Both conserved end residues are part of each CDR3. D genes are given only for firm matches. Clone size is shown for a subset of rows, as once, few, many or a class of expanded clone.

size,V,J,D,CDR3,DNA
-,TRBV19,TRBJ2-7,TRBD2,CASSTGTSGAYEQYF,TGTGCCAGTAGTACCGGGACTAGCGGCGCCTACGAGCAGTACTTC
-,TRBV28,TRBJ2-7,-,CASSRGGSPTLPYEQYF,TGTGCCAGCAGTCGCGGCGGCAGTCCTACTTTACCCTACGAGCAGTACTTC
-,TRBV19,TRBJ1-4,-,CASSRENNEKLFF,TGTGCCAGTAGTAGAGAGAACAATGAAAAACTGTTTTTT
-,TRBV28,TRBJ2-5,TRBD1,CASSPTGDGETQYF,TGTGCCAGCAGTCCGACAGGGGACGGCGAGACCCAGTACTTC
-,TRBV21-1,TRBJ2-5,-,CASSCWPGPPGGETQYF,TGTGCCAGCAGCTGTTGGCCGGGACCCCCGGGAGGAGAGACCCAGTACTTC
-,TRBV4-1,TRBJ2-5,TRBD2,CASSYGGTSGSLSKETQYF,TGCGCCAGCAGCTATGGAGGGACTAGCGGGAGTTTAAGCAAGGAGACCCAGTACTTC
-,TRBV19,TRBJ1-2,-,CASSRDSFNYGYTF,TGTGCCAGTAGTAGGGACTCATTTAACTATGGCTACACCTTC
-,TRBV6-5,TRBJ2-2,TRBD1,CASREDRGQTGELFF,TGTGCCAGCAGGGAGGACAGGGGGCAAACCGGGGAGCTGTTTTTT
-,TRBV5-1,TRBJ2-2,-,CASSSSYDRKGLDTGELFF,TGCGCCAGCAGCTCGTCTTACGACAGGAAGGGTTTGGACACCGGGGAGCTGTTTTTT
-,TRBV21-1,TRBJ2-7,-,CASSKVRRLAGANEQYF,TGTGCCAGCAGCAAAGTCCGTCGGCTAGCGGGAGCGAACGAGCAGTACTTC
-,TRBV19,TRBJ1-5,-,CASSRQGGGYSNQPQHF,TGTGCCAGTAGTAGGCAGGGCGGCGGATATAGCAATCAGCCCCAGCATTTT
-,TRBV9,TRBJ2-2,-,CASSVAVATGELFF,TGTGCCAGCAGCGTAGCAGTAGCCACCGGGGAGCTGTTTTTT
-,TRBV28,TRBJ2-4,-,CASSSGIQYF,TGTGCCAGCAGTTCAGGCATTCAGTACTTC
once,TRBV18,TRBJ1-1,TRBD1,CASSPQGVMNTEAFF,TGTGCCAGCTCACCCCAGGGGGTAATGAACACTGAAGCTTTCTTT
-,TRBV23-1,TRBJ2-3,-,CASSLENPWPTDTQYF,TGCGCCAGCAGCCTTGAGAACCCCTGGCCCACAGATACGCAGTATTTT
-,TRBV4-1,TRBJ2-5,-,CASSIPTVRETQYF,TGCGCCAGCAGCATTCCGACAGTTCGGGAGACCCAGTACTTC
-,TRBV28,TRBJ2-7,TRBD1,CASSYSGQGSYEQYF,TGTGCCAGCAGTTACTCGGGACAGGGGTCCTACGAGCAGTACTTC
-,TRBV10-3,TRBJ2-7,-,CAITTLGRNYEQYF,TGTGCCATCACTACCCTCGGGCGGAACTACGAGCAGTACTTC
-,TRBV5-4,TRBJ1-4,-,CASSGGAGELFF,TGTGCCAGCAGCGGCGGGGCAGGGGAACTGTTTTTT
-,TRBV7-2,TRBJ2-1,TRBD2,CASSLDAASGRTEFF,TGTGCCAGCAGCTTAGACGCCGCTAGCGGGAGGACGGAGTTCTTC
-,TRBV28,TRBJ1-5,-,CASRGVNQPQHF,TGTGCCAGCCGGGGGGTCAATCAGCCCCAGCATTTT
-,TRBV4-1,TRBJ2-3,-,CATSRLGDTDTQYF,TGCGCCACCTCCCGGCTAGGAGACACAGATACGCAGTATTTT
-,TRBV11-3,TRBJ2-1,-,CASSLSPRAGGYEQFF,TGTGCCAGCAGCTTATCGCCCCGAGCGGGTGGATATGAGCAGTTCTTC
-,TRBV5-1,TRBJ2-3,-,CASSLAGAFGDTQYF,TGCGCCAGCAGCTTGGCGGGTGCGTTTGGTGATACGCAGTATTTT
-,TRBV11-2,TRBJ1-1,TRBD1,CASSTDRGTEAFF,TGTGCCAGCAGCACGGACAGGGGCACTGAAGCTTTCTTT
-,TRBV30,TRBJ1-4,-,CAWSTGRKLFF,TGTGCCTGGAGTACAGGGAGGAAACTGTTTTTT
-,TRBV23-1,TRBJ1-2,-,CASSNDRRDGYTF,TGCGCCAGCAGTAATGACAGGCGAGATGGCTACACCTTC
-,TRBV19,TRBJ2-3,-,CASSILGGPTDTQYF,TGTGCCAGTAGTATCTTGGGGGGACCCACAGATACGCAGTATTTT